This TCR beta chain appears in the sequencing data of a study of blood T cell repertoires in COVID-19. J was trimmed by 0 bases and V by 5 bases; bases with no gene match: 6. CDR3 size: 16 residues. Germline lookup yields CDR1 SNHLY and CDR2 FYNNEI. In the original analysis: Cell counts per sample came from amplifying reference gene primers. Sequencing used immunoSEQ multiplex PCR; TCRdb keeps in-frame clones, though not all of them. V, J and clone size were drawn from that table, and D and trimming were deduced from the DNA. The sample consists of tens of thousands of clones, approximately 90% of them appearing once.

This clonotype was sampled from a man between 60 and 75 years old with acute or convalescent COVID-19. The chain is built from TRBV2 and TRBJ2-3; 9 nucleotides agree with TRBD1. Specimen: peripheral blood. As DNA, the CDR3 is TGTGCCAGCAGTCACGACAGGGGGACAAGCACAGATACGCAGTATTTT. Translated: CASSHDRGTSTDTQYF.